The clone carrying this T cell receptor (beta chain) was seen more than once but under ten times. Some clones are missing from TCRdb's copy, which holds only in-frame ones; the method was immunoSEQ multiplex PCR. There are about 1 million clones in the sample; around four fifths occur only once, and roughly 1.4% lies in the top ten. This sample was included in a study of shared clonotypes between healthy human individuals. J was trimmed by 11 bases and V by 6 bases; bases with no gene match: 8. CDR1 DFQATT and CDR2 SNEGSKA come from the germline V gene (reference sequence). This CDR3 region has 11 residues.

The source of this sequence is a man between 18 and 29 years old in good health. The source material was memory CD4+ T cells sorted from blood. Subset defined: CD45RA-negative fraction. The V and J genes are TRBV20-1 and TRBJ1-2; 8 bases map to TRBD1. CDR3 loop: CSAAQGAGYTF. The CDR3 DNA reads TGCAGTGCAGCCCAGGGGGCAGGTTACACCTTC.